The entry below gives a single T cell receptor (beta chain) sequence along with its context. As yet, its antigen is unknown. The source of the sample is a study of OX40 agonist ivuxolimab in advanced cancers. Study context: There were three patients with partial responses, one having hepatocellular carcinoma and two cutaneous melanoma.

CDR1 is SGHTA, CDR2 FQGTGA, per germline. This CDR3 spans 15 amino acids. With 2 bases clipped from V and 8 bases from J, the junction kept 6 bases outside the gene matches. Some clones are missing from TCRdb's copy, which holds only in-frame ones; the method was immunoSEQ multiplex PCR. The sample gives 65,000 to 80,000 clones, about 86% of which show up once; approximately 2% is in the top ten. Study observations and caveats: CD8+ T cells averaged more expanded clones than CD4+. In the expanded peripheral T cells, antigen specificity was never determined. There was clonal expansion of CD4+ and CD8+ blood T cells by week 6 at 0.1 to 3.0 mg/kg.

The material sequenced was CD4+ or CD8+ T cells sorted from blood, taken in a trial of the OX40 agonist ivuxolimab. The TCR was taken from an adult with an advanced solid tumor such as melanoma, head and neck, liver or kidney cancer. The J gene is TRBJ2-1, the V gene TRBV7-3; 10 nucleotides align to TRBD2. The CDR3 bases are TGTGCCAGCAGCTTACGAGCGGGAGGGCCGCATGAGCAGTTCTTC. As protein: CASSLRAGGPHEQFF.